This TCR beta chain was retrieved from a study of blood T cell repertoires in COVID-19. Background on the study: Samples came from the United States, Italy and Spain, spanning acute and convalescent COVID-19.

Only a few counts were recorded for this clone. Clones were sequenced by immunoSEQ multiplex PCR, and TCRdb holds only the in-frame ones, with some missing. The sample has some 520,000 clones; approximately 89% are singletons. This CDR3 has 14 residues. V shed 6 bases, J shed 7 bases, and the junction held 8 bases outside the gene matches. The germline CDR1 and CDR2 sequences are SGHDT and YYEEEE. The sample comprised peripheral blood. The receptor was isolated from a man younger than 35 with COVID-19, enrolled during active disease. This rearrangement joins TRBV5-6 to TRBJ2-2; 8 bases agree with TRBD1. CDR3 loop: CASTWDRRVGELFF. For the CDR3, the DNA is TGTGCCAGCACGTGGGACAGGAGGGTCGGGGAGCTGTTTTTT. Combining the CDR3 with reference TRBV5-6 and TRBJ2-2 gives the whole variable domain DAGVTQSPTHLIKTRGQQVTLRCSPKSGHDTVSWYQQALGQGPQFIFQYYEEEERQRGNFPDRFSGHQFPNYSSELNVNALLLGDSALYLCASTWDRRVGELFFGEGSRLTVL.